Detailed here is one TCR beta chain. CDR3 size: 14 residues. J gave up 9 bases and V 6 bases, and 7 bases lay outside the gene matches. The germline V gene has CDR1 MNHNS and CDR2 SASEGT. Generated by immunoSEQ multiplex PCR, the TCRdb table keeps only in-frame clones and is missing some. This repertoire shows 40,000 to 50,000 clones, around 93% found once; its top ten account for roughly 8.3%. The source of the sample is a study of T cell changes during pregnancy in multiple sclerosis. The starting material was CD8+ T cells from peripheral blood mononuclear cells, obtained in the third trimester of pregnancy. This chain uses TRBV6-1 with TRBJ1-6, with 8 bases lining up with TRBD1. The clonotype originates from a female donor with multiple sclerosis, enrolled in a pregnancy study. The CDR3 bases are TGTGCCAGCAGACCGGGACAGGAGACTTCACCCCTCCACTTT. Amino acid sequence: CASRPGQETSPLHF.